This T cell receptor (beta chain) was identified in a study of blood T cell repertoires in COVID-19. Study-wide context: Samples representing acute and convalescent COVID-19 were sourced from the United States, Italy and Spain. PBMCs, B-cell-depleted T cells, or T cells provided the cDNA or gDNA that made up the material.

This clone has only one observation. This CDR3 has 15 residues. V lost 3 bases and J lost 5, with 14 bases in between. Germline loops: CDR1 SNHLY, CDR2 FYNNEI. The assay was immunoSEQ multiplex PCR, and TCRdb's table has in-frame clones only and misses some. Among around 93,000 clones listed, approximately 89% were seen once. The TCR originated in a man older than 75 with acute or convalescent COVID-19. The chain is built from TRBV2 and TRBJ2-1, with D hard to call. The sample was peripheral blood. The CDR3 loop reads CASSDKVTSDNEQFF. The CDR3 DNA reads TGTGCCAGCAGTGATAAAGTGACATCGGACAATGAGCAGTTCTTC. Full variable domain (rest looked up from reference TRBV2 and TRBJ2-1): EPEVTQTPSHQVTQMGQEVILRCVPISNHLYFYWYRQILGQKVEFLVSFYNNEISEKSEIFDDQFSVERPDGSNFTLKIRSTKLEDSAMYFCASSDKVTSDNEQFFGPGTRLTVL.